This T cell receptor (beta chain) derives from a study of blood T cell repertoires in COVID-19. This clone turned up a few times. In the study's own analysis: Nucleated cell number was recorded as an estimate derived from reference gene primer amplification. TCRdb keeps only in-frame clones here, not all; method: immunoSEQ multiplex PCR. That table is the source of V, J and clone size, and D and trimming were worked out from the DNA. The sample includes approximately 270,000 clones, about nine tenths of them seen just once. The sequenced sample consisted of PBMCs or T cells enriched from blood (not recorded which). The receptor was isolated from a human donor in a cohort exposed to, infected with or recovered from COVID-19 (not recorded which). The donor label of this sample is uncertain.

DNA of the CDR3: TGCGCCAGCAGGCGGACTACTTTGGATGAGCAGTTCTTC. Protein product: CASRRTTLDEQFF. This sequence joins TRBV4-1 and TRBJ2-1; possible D gene TRBD2, 6 bases. Germline assignment: CDR1 MGHRA and CDR2 YSYEKL. The germline V and J ends were trimmed by 6 bases and 8 bases, with 14 bases remaining between them. The CDR3 totals 13 residues.